A single sample is the source of the 11 T cell receptor beta chains below, sequenced in a study of CD8+ T cells in alopecia areata. Isolated RNA was reverse transcribed into cDNA used as the sequencing template. Method: immunoSEQ multiplex PCR; TCRdb's copy keeps in-frame clones and lacks some. The sample includes around 100,000 clones, around 84% of them seen just once. As for treatment: oral pan-JAK inhibitor, 5-10 mg twice daily. The specimen comprised CD8+ T cells sorted from blood, sampled between weeks 30 and 35, from a patient treated with tofacitinib. These receptors originate from a human donor with alopecia areata.

The rearrangement joins TRBV5-1 to TRBJ2-7; the D gene could be TRBD1 or TRBD2 (6 bases each). V lost 4 bases, J lost 1 base, and 12 bases lay in between. This CDR3 has 14 amino acids. CDR1 is SGHRS and CDR2 is YFSETQ in the germline V gene. CDR3 coding DNA: TGCGCCAGCAGCGTCGGGGGCCGGTCCTACGAGCAGTACTTC. It yields the protein CASSVGGRSYEQYF.

The V call is TRBV9, the J call TRBJ2-3; TRBD2 matches 8 bases. Germline-derived CDR1 and CDR2 are SGDLS and YYNGEE. Trimming at V came to 0 bases and at J to 2 bases, leaving 8 bases not matched to a gene. The CDR3 extends over 17 amino acids. The CDR3 protein is CASSVGLAGGSTDTQYF. The CDR3 coding sequence is TGTGCCAGCAGCGTAGGGTTGGCGGGAGGATCCACAGATACGCAGTATTTT.

The V and J genes are TRBV6-5 and TRBJ1-5, with 7 positions matching TRBD1. Germline values: CDR1 MNHEY, CDR2 SVGAGI. This CDR3 contains 14 residues. After removal of 5 bases from V and 5 bases from J, the junction contained 6 bases not matched to a gene. The DNA of the CDR3 is TGTGCCAGCAGTCGACAGGGCTGGGATCAGCCCCAGCATTTT. Translating gives CASSRQGWDQPQHF.

The chain is built from TRBV5-4 and TRBJ2-1; 10 bases map to TRBD2. This CDR3 spans 15 amino acids. With 4 bases clipped from V and 1 base from J, the junction kept 2 bases outside the gene matches. Per the germline V gene, CDR1 is SGHNT and CDR2 is YYREEE (reference sequence). The CDR3 coding sequence is TGTGCCAGCAGCATAGCGGGGGGTTCCTACAATGAGCAGTTCTTC. It codes for CASSIAGGSYNEQFF. Full variable domain (remainder filled in from reference TRBV5-4 and TRBJ2-1): ETGVTQSPTHLIKTRGQQVTLRCSSQSGHNTVSWYQQALGQGPQFIFQYYREEENGRGNFPPRFSGLQFPNYSSELNVNALELDDSALYLCASSIAGGSYNEQFFGPGTRLTVL.

As DNA, the CDR3 is TGTGCCAGCAGACCCGATCGGGAGTTCCTTAATGGCTACACCTTC. It yields the protein CASRPDREFLNGYTF. The rearrangement uses TRBV6-5 and TRBJ1-2; D call uncertain. The length of the CDR3 is 15 residues. The V gene lost 6 bases and the J gene lost 6 bases, with 20 bases spanning the gap. Germline CDR1 reads MNHEY; CDR2 reads SVGAGI.

This rearrangement joins TRBV5-6 to TRBJ1-1, with no clear D. CDR1 and CDR2 (germline): SGHDT, YYEEEE. This CDR3 has 12 residues. Trimming took off 5 bases at V and 1 base at J, with 6 bases between the two ends. The CDR3 bases are TGTGCCAGCAGTGAGCAGAACACTGAAGCTTTCTTT. It codes for CASSEQNTEAFF.

This CDR3 reads CASSEVLAGTDTQYF. The CDR3 region has the DNA TGTGCCAGCAGTGAAGTCCTAGCGGGGACAGATACGCAGTATTTT. This chain joins TRBV6-1 and TRBJ2-3, with 9 bases lining up with TRBD2. The CDR3 consists of 15 residues. Germline-derived CDR1 and CDR2 are MNHNS and SASEGT. V shed 1 base, J shed 3 bases, and the junction held 2 bases outside the gene matches.

The genes are TRBV7-9 and TRBJ2-1; TRBD1 agrees at 7 bases. Germline V CDR1 and CDR2: SEHNR, FQNEAQ (reference sequence). This CDR3 has 16 residues. Trimming at V came to 4 bases and at J to 8 bases, leaving 14 bases not matched to a gene. The CDR3, as DNA: TGTGCCAGCAGCTCCTACGACAGGGACACCACAGATGAGCAGTTCTTC. It is translated as CASSSYDRDTTDEQFF.

V is TRBV29-1 and J is TRBJ2-1, with TRBD2 as a possible D gene (5 bases). This CDR3 has 16 residues. Germline CDR1 is SQVTM and CDR2 is ANQGSEA. V lost 3 bases to trimming and J lost 6 bases, with 21 bases between them. In DNA, the CDR3 is TGCAGCGTTGAGGACCCTGACCGGAGGACCTGCAATGAGCAGTTCTTC. Its translation is CSVEDPDRRTCNEQFF.

The chain is built from TRBV19 and TRBJ2-7; TRBD2 matches at 11 bases. J lost 4 bases, V lost 8 bases, and 4 bases had no gene match. From germline, CDR1 is LNHDA and CDR2 SQIVND (reference sequence). CDR3 size: 13 residues. Here the CDR3 reads CASGGLADYEQYF. In nucleotides, the CDR3 is TGTGCCAGTGGGGGACTAGCGGATTACGAGCAGTACTTC.

The chain recombines TRBV11-2 with TRBJ2-7, with D possibly called TRBD1 or TRBD2 (5 bases each). This CDR3 region has 15 residues. Germline assignment: CDR1 SGHAT and CDR2 FQNNGV. Trimming pared 4 bases from V and 3 bases from J, leaving 16 bases between. This CDR3 reads CASSYYTGTDYEQYF. CDR3 bases: TGTGCCAGCAGCTACTACACCGGGACCGACTACGAGCAGTACTTC.